Each of the 12 T cell receptor beta chains below was sequenced from the same sample in a study of human T cells and chemical hapten exposure. Indicated time point: patch test 2, 6 weeks after DPC sensitization. Treatment described: therapeutic diphenylcyclopropenone sensitization with weekly scalp DPC. Total RNA was extracted from unfractionated whole blood. Each CDR3 protein gets one entry after TCRdb re-called the RACE reads with MiXCR. The sample yields tens of thousands of distinct CDR3 sequences, 9.5% to 10% seen once. The specimen comprised whole blood, sampled in connection with sensitization to the hapten diphenylcyclopropenone (DPC). Every receptor here comes from a woman in her thirties with alopecia areata. Some clones in this sample may be carry-over from other donors' samples.

This clonotype was found a few times. The chain recombines TRBV7-8 with TRBJ2-4, with 16 bases matching TRBD2. This CDR3 contains 19 residues. Trimming took 5 bases from V and 0 from J; bases not matched to a gene: 7. Germline CDR1 SGHVS, CDR2 FQNEAQ. CDR3: CASSRPGLAGGQAKNIQYF. CDR3 bases: TGTGCCAGCAGCCGCCCGGGACTAGCGGGGGGGCAAGCCAAAAACATTCAGTACTTC.

This clonotype was counted many times. The chain couples TRBV12-3 or TRBV12-4 to TRBJ2-2; TRBD1 matches at 8 bases. The CDR3 runs 15 residues. The V and J ends lost 6 bases and 6 bases, in that order; junction bases with no gene match: 9. CDR3 protein: CASRDGQGWAGELFF. The CDR3 DNA follows: TGTGCCAGCAGAGACGGACAGGGATGGGCCGGGGAGCTGTTTTTT.

The chain is built from TRBV19 and TRBJ2-3; the D is unclear. The CDR3 totals 13 residues. Per the germline V gene, CDR1 is LNHDA and CDR2 is SQIVND (reference sequence). The germline V and J ends were trimmed by 6 bases and 2 bases, with 9 bases remaining between them. The CDR3 is CASRRSATDTQYF. The CDR3 DNA reads TGTGCCAGTAGACGGTCAGCCACAGATACGCAGTATTTT.

This clonotype has a count of ten or more. The chain links TRBV20-1 to TRBJ2-7, with 8 bases aligning to TRBD2. The length of the CDR3 is 13 residues. The J segment lost 6 bases and the V segment lost 2 bases, leaving 6 bases of the junction unmatched. Germline CDR1 DFQATT, CDR2 SNEGSKA (reference sequence). CDR3 sequence (DNA): TGCAGTGCTAGAATGAGACTAGCGTTCGAGCAGTACTTC. It specifies CSARMRLAFEQYF.

This clonotype has more than one count but fewer than ten. The chain carries TRBV16 and TRBJ1-3; D not resolved. Trimming shortened V by 3 bases and J by 2 bases, and 5 bases separated the two germline ends. CDR1 and CDR2 from the germline V gene are KGHSY and FQNENV. The CDR3 has 13 amino acids. The CDR3 loop is CASSHRTGNTIYF. The DNA for the CDR3 is TGTGCCAGCAGCCATCGAACTGGAAACACCATATATTTT. The full variable domain, its missing parts supplied by reference TRBV16 and TRBJ1-3, is GEEVAQTPKHLVRGEGQKAKLYCAPIKGHSYVFWYQQVLKNEFKFLISFQNENVFDETGMPKERFSAKCLPNSPCSLEIQATKLEDSAVYFCASSHRTGNTIYFGEGSWLTVV.

This clonotype was seen at least ten times. The chain is built from TRBV11-3 and TRBJ2-1, with 9 bases identical to TRBD2. The V gene's germline CDR1 is SGHNT and CDR2 YENEEA. After removal of 4 bases from V and 3 bases from J, the junction contained 4 bases not matched to a gene. This CDR3 is 15 amino acids long. For the CDR3, the DNA is TGTGCCAGCAGCTCCGGGACTAGCCTCTACAATGAGCAGTTCTTC. Protein: CASSSGTSLYNEQFF.

Ten or more counts support this clonotype. The chain uses TRBV20-1 and TRBJ2-7; D is uncertain. The CDR3 is 10 residues long. Germline CDR1 DFQATT, CDR2 SNEGSKA (reference sequence). The V end was cut by 3 bases, the J end by 5 bases, with 5 bases between. CDR3 protein: CSASQDEQYF. The CDR3 nucleotides are TGCAGTGCTAGTCAGGACGAGCAGTACTTC.

The chain links TRBV7-2 to TRBJ2-7; TRBD2 matches 14 bases. In germline, CDR1 is SGHTA, CDR2 FQGNSA. CDR3 length: 17 residues. V was pared by 5 bases and J by 3 bases, with 9 bases of the junction left unmatched. In nucleotides, the CDR3 is TGTGCCAGCAGCCCAACGACTAGCGGGGGGGACGTCTACGAGCAGTACTTC. Protein sequence: CASSPTTSGGDVYEQYF.

In DNA form, the CDR3 reads TGCGCCAGCAGCTTGGCTGCTGATACTAAGAATGGCTACACCTTC. Encoded protein: CASSLAADTKNGYTF. The chain uses TRBV5-1 and TRBJ1-2; D not certain. The V gene's germline CDR1 is SGHRS and CDR2 YFSETQ. Trimming took 0 bases from V and 6 from J, leaving 15 bases between them. The CDR3 has 15 residues.

At least ten counts were recorded for this clonotype. CDR3 sequence reads: CASSFGFGTGERNYGYTF. The CDR3 nucleotides read TGTGCCAGCAGTTTTGGATTCGGGACAGGGGAACGAAACTATGGCTACACCTTC. The chain recombines TRBV27 with TRBJ1-2; 10 nucleotides match TRBD1. This CDR3 is 18 amino acids long. V lost 3 bases, J lost 2 bases, and 12 bases stayed unmatched. Germline V gene lookup returns CDR1 MNHEY and CDR2 SMNVEV (reference sequence).

This clonotype has more than one count but fewer than ten. The genes are TRBV20-1 and TRBJ1-1, with 11 bases matching TRBD1. Unmatched junction bases numbered 7, after V lost 7 bases and J lost 6 bases. In germline, CDR1 is DFQATT, CDR2 SNEGSKA (reference sequence). The CDR3 runs to 13 residues. This CDR3 reads CSGPGQGGAEAFF. The CDR3 DNA follows: TGCAGTGGTCCGGGACAGGGGGGCGCTGAAGCTTTCTTT.

V gene TRBV7-9 combines with J gene TRBJ1-2; no clear D. V lost 1 base and J 0 bases, leaving 9 bases between the germline ends. CDR1 is SEHNR, CDR2 FQNEAQ, per germline (reference sequence). CDR3 length equals 15 residues. The CDR3 is CASSLGRSTNYGYTF. CDR3 bases: TGTGCCAGCAGCTTAGGTCGCAGCACTAACTATGGCTACACCTTC.